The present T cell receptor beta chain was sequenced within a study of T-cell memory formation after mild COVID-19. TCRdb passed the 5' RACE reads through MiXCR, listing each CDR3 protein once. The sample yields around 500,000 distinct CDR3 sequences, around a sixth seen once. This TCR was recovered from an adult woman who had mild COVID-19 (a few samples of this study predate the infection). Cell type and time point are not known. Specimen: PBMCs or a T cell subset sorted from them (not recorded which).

DNA of the CDR3: TGTGCCACCTCCGGCATGGGGTTGCAGAGAATATACTCCTACAATGAGCAGTTCTTC. Amino acid sequence: CATSGMGLQRIYSYNEQFF. The chain employs TRBV12-3 or TRBV12-4 and TRBJ2-1; no definite D call. The CDR3 spans 19 residues. Trimming cost V 10 bases and J 0 bases, with 28 bases left between them.